The rows below give T cell receptor beta chains drawn from one sample of a study of blood T cells in healthy people across ages. In TCRdb, the 5' RACE reads were re-called with MiXCR into one record per CDR3 protein. The data show hundreds of thousands of distinct CDR3 sequences, about 30% seen once. The sequenced sample was blood. The receptor set was obtained from a woman aged 80 or older in good health. Each CDR3 is given with its conserved first and last residue. Fields, in order: J gene, CDR3 length, clone size, D gene, V gene, CDR3 DNA, CDR3 protein. A D gene is named only where the DNA matches it firmly. The size of a clone is reported for some rows only, either as once, few or many, or as a class for expanded clones.

TRBJ2-3	15	many	NA	TRBV9	TGTGCCAGCAGCGTAGTGGCCATCGGCACAGATACGCAGTATTTT	CASSVVAIGTDTQYF
TRBJ2-1	16	many	NA	TRBV9	TGTGCCAGCAGCGCCACTATACGGTTCGGTAAGGATGAGCAGTTCTTC	CASSATIRFGKDEQFF
TRBJ2-7	17	NA	TRBD1	TRBV15	TGTGCCACCAGCCGCGGACAGGGCGCTAGAAGGAGCTACGAGCAGTACTTC	CATSRGQGARRSYEQYF
TRBJ2-7	12	NA	NA	TRBV2	TGTGCCAGCAGTGGTGGGGGTTGCGAGCAGTACTTC	CASSGGGCEQYF
TRBJ2-1	14	NA	TRBD2	TRBV20-1	TGCAGTGCCGCCGGGACTAGCGGCAACAATGAGCAGTTCTTC	CSAAGTSGNNEQFF
TRBJ2-7	16	few	NA	TRBV3-1	TGTGCCAGCAGCCAACCTAGGGGGGGGGCTTACAATGAGCAGTACTTC	CASSQPRGGAYNEQYF
TRBJ1-1	17	few	NA	TRBV5-6	TGTGCCAGCAGCTTGGTGGACAGCCGGGCCATGAACACTGAAGCTTTCTTT	CASSLVDSRAMNTEAFF
TRBJ1-1	15	many	NA	TRBV9	TGTGCCAGCAGCCCTAAGGCGGGGTCTAACACTGAAGCTTTCTTT	CASSPKAGSNTEAFF
TRBJ2-5	15	many	TRBD2	TRBV6-5	TGTGCCAGCAGTCTTGCGGTTAGCGGGGTAGGGGCCCAGTACTTC	CASSLAVSGVGAQYF
TRBJ1-4	17	many	NA	TRBV4-2	TGTGCCAGCAGCCAAGATGTTTCCGGACAGTTTAATGAAAAACTGTTTTTT	CASSQDVSGQFNEKLFF
TRBJ1-4	14	few	TRBD1	TRBV20-1	TGCAGTGCTAGACAAACAGGGGTTCGTGAAAAACTGTTTTTT	CSARQTGVREKLFF
TRBJ2-7	15	many	TRBD1	TRBV2	TGTGCCAGCCAACCTCCCGGGACAGGGCTCTCCGAGCAGTACTTC	CASQPPGTGLSEQYF
TRBJ1-6	16	many	NA	TRBV3-1	TGTGCCAGCAGACCATACGGACAGAGCTATAATTCACCCCTCCACTTT	CASRPYGQSYNSPLHF
TRBJ1-1	17	few	NA	TRBV20-1	TGCAGTGCTAGAGATCGGACCAGGGCAATCTCGAACACTAAAGCTTTCTTT	CSARDRTRAISNTKAFF
TRBJ1-2	13	many	TRBD1	TRBV10-3	TGTGCCACCAGGGGGGGCGCGTCTAATGGCTACACCTTC	CATRGGASNGYTF
TRBJ2-7	15	many	TRBD2	TRBV7-2	TGTGCCAGCAGCTTAACGACTAGCGGGGGAACCGAGCAGTACTTC	CASSLTTSGGTEQYF
TRBJ1-1	12	few	TRBD1	TRBV28	TGTGCCAGCAGTTTAGTGGAGGGGGCAGCTTTCTTT	CASSLVEGAAFF
TRBJ2-3	14	many	TRBD2	TRBV7-8	TGTGCCAGCAGCCAAGCGGGGACCACAGATACGCAGTATTTT	CASSQAGTTDTQYF
TRBJ2-7	13	NA	NA	TRBV29-1	TGCAGCGCGAAGGGGGGAGAAACCTACGAGCAGTACTTC	CSAKGGETYEQYF
TRBJ2-7	14	many	TRBD1	TRBV20-1	TGCAGTGCCAGAACCGGGACAGGGGCGACGCAGCAGTACTTC	CSARTGTGATQQYF
TRBJ2-1	19	many	TRBD2	TRBV6-2/TRBV6-3	TGTGCCAGCAGCACAACCGGGACTAGCGGGGGGGCGGTTATCAATGAGCAGTTCTTC	CASSTTGTSGGAVINEQFF
TRBJ2-2	16	NA	NA	TRBV11-2	TGTGCCAGCAGCCCGGTGGGGGACCGGGGAACCGGGGAGCTGTTTTTT	CASSPVGDRGTGELFF
TRBJ2-1	14	few	NA	TRBV30	TGTGCCTGGACTCCAGGGTTCTCCTACAATGAGCAGTTCTTC	CAWTPGFSYNEQFF
TRBJ1-2	13	many	NA	TRBV27	TGTGCCAGCAGGTCGGGTAGGGACTATGGCTACACCTTC	CASRSGRDYGYTF
TRBJ2-3	14	NA	NA	TRBV20-1	TGCAGTGCTAGTTTGGGGTTTGGCACAGATACGCAGTATTTT	CSASLGFGTDTQYF
TRBJ1-2	13	NA	TRBD1	TRBV30	TGTGCCTGGAGTGTAAACAGGGGCGGCGGCTACACCTTC	CAWSVNRGGGYTF
TRBJ2-5	17	many	TRBD1	TRBV10-3	TGTGCCATCAGTGAGTCGCTAATGACAGGGGGCTTGGAGACCCAGTACTTC	CAISESLMTGGLETQYF
TRBJ2-3	15	NA	NA	TRBV20-1	TGCAGTGCTGGCACCTCGGGACTTGTAACAGATACGCAGTATTTT	CSAGTSGLVTDTQYF
TRBJ2-1	15	many	TRBD2	TRBV20-1	TGCAGTGCTAGAGATGTACTAGCGGGGACTCCAGGGCAGTTCTTC	CSARDVLAGTPGQFF